This is a list of T cell receptor beta chains from one sample in a study of T cell responses to AZD1222 COVID-19 vaccine. Using immunoSEQ multiplex PCR, the repertoire was profiled, and TCRdb retains in-frame clones only, with some absent. The sample carries about 150,000 clones, about 90% recorded once. This sample comprised peripheral blood, obtained 28 days after the second AZD1222 dose. The receptors come from an adult who received the AZD1222 COVID-19 vaccine. Each CDR3 is given with its conserved first and last residue. Each record gives: J gene, V gene, D gene, clone size, CDR3 length, CDR3 DNA, CDR3 protein. A D gene is named only where the DNA matches it firmly. For some rows the clone size is stated as once, few or many, or as a class when expanded; others skip it.

J gene: TRBJ1-2
V gene: TRBV5-1
D gene: TRBD1
clone size: -
CDR3 length: 15
CDR3 DNA: TGCGCCAGCAGCTCCGGACAGGGGGCTTATTATGGCTACACCTTC
CDR3 protein: CASSSGQGAYYGYTF

J gene: TRBJ1-2
V gene: TRBV11-2
D gene: -
clone size: -
CDR3 length: 15
CDR3 DNA: TGTGCCAGCAGCTTAGATTACGACAGTTGGAGGGGGTCCACCTTC
CDR3 protein: CASSLDYDSWRGSTF

J gene: TRBJ1-4
V gene: TRBV28
D gene: -
clone size: -
CDR3 length: 16
CDR3 DNA: TGTGCCAGCACCCTTGGGACTTTAGCAACTAATGAAAAACTGTTTTTT
CDR3 protein: CASTLGTLATNEKLFF

J gene: TRBJ2-2
V gene: TRBV4-2
D gene: TRBD2
clone size: -
CDR3 length: 20
CDR3 DNA: TGTGCCAGCAGCCAAGCCTCGGGAGCTAGCGGGCCGGCGAACACCGGGGAGCTGTTTTTT
CDR3 protein: CASSQASGASGPANTGELFF

J gene: TRBJ2-1
V gene: TRBV9
D gene: TRBD1
clone size: -
CDR3 length: 16
CDR3 DNA: TGTGCCAGCAGCCCCCGTGGGGACAGCTCCTACAATGAGCAGTTCTTC
CDR3 protein: CASSPRGDSSYNEQFF

J gene: TRBJ1-4
V gene: TRBV7-9
D gene: -
clone size: many
CDR3 length: 15
CDR3 DNA: TGTGCCAGCAGCACCTTGGAGGGGTCGGTGGAAAAACTGTTTTTT
CDR3 protein: CASSTLEGSVEKLFF

J gene: TRBJ1-4
V gene: TRBV30
D gene: -
clone size: -
CDR3 length: 14
CDR3 DNA: TGTGCCTGGAGTGGCAAGGCAACTAATGAAAAACTGTTTTTT
CDR3 protein: CAWSGKATNEKLFF

J gene: TRBJ2-7
V gene: TRBV19
D gene: -
clone size: -
CDR3 length: 14
CDR3 DNA: TGTGCCAGTAGTACCCCCGGGACCCACTACGAGCAGTACTTC
CDR3 protein: CASSTPGTHYEQYF

J gene: TRBJ1-2
V gene: TRBV5-5
D gene: -
clone size: once
CDR3 length: 14
CDR3 DNA: TGTGCCAGCAGCTCGGGGGGATGGGCCTATGGCTACACCTTC
CDR3 protein: CASSSGGWAYGYTF

J gene: TRBJ2-2
V gene: TRBV18
D gene: TRBD1
clone size: -
CDR3 length: 16
CDR3 DNA: TGTGCCAGCTCACGTAGACAGGGGGCTGACACCGGGGAGCTGTTTTTT
CDR3 protein: CASSRRQGADTGELFF

J gene: TRBJ2-7
V gene: TRBV7-8
D gene: -
clone size: -
CDR3 length: 12
CDR3 DNA: TGTGCCAGCAGCTTAGCCGGACGGACGCAGTACTTC
CDR3 protein: CASSLAGRTQYF

J gene: TRBJ1-1
V gene: TRBV19
D gene: -
clone size: -
CDR3 length: 13
CDR3 DNA: TGTGCCAGTAGTCCCCAACCCGCTTCCCGAGCTTTCTTT
CDR3 protein: CASSPQPASRAFF

J gene: TRBJ2-1
V gene: TRBV10-3
D gene: -
clone size: -
CDR3 length: 15
CDR3 DNA: TGTGCCATCAGTGAAGAACGGGACTCGTACAATGAGCAGTTCTTC
CDR3 protein: CAISEERDSYNEQFF

J gene: TRBJ2-5
V gene: TRBV24-1
D gene: TRBD1
clone size: -
CDR3 length: 16
CDR3 DNA: TGTGCCACCAGTGACTCCGGGACAGCATTCGGTGGGACCCAGTACTTC
CDR3 protein: CATSDSGTAFGGTQYF

J gene: TRBJ1-5
V gene: TRBV10-3
D gene: TRBD1
clone size: -
CDR3 length: 14
CDR3 DNA: TGTGCCACCTTTACCGGGACAGACAATCAGCCCCAGCATTTT
CDR3 protein: CATFTGTDNQPQHF

J gene: TRBJ2-5
V gene: TRBV10-2
D gene: -
clone size: -
CDR3 length: 15
CDR3 DNA: TGCGCCAGCAGTGAGTCGGGCAGTTTGTTGGGGACCCAGTACTTC
CDR3 protein: CASSESGSLLGTQYF

J gene: TRBJ2-7
V gene: TRBV4-2
D gene: -
clone size: -
CDR3 length: 14
CDR3 DNA: TGTGCCAGCAGCCAAGAAAACGGCGAATACGAGCAGTACTTC
CDR3 protein: CASSQENGEYEQYF

J gene: TRBJ2-3
V gene: TRBV12-5
D gene: TRBD2
clone size: once
CDR3 length: 16
CDR3 DNA: TGTGCTAGTGGTTTGGGGGGGACTAGCGGGACAGATACGCAGTATTTT
CDR3 protein: CASGLGGTSGTDTQYF

J gene: TRBJ2-1
V gene: TRBV11-2
D gene: -
clone size: -
CDR3 length: 13
CDR3 DNA: TGTGCCAGCAGCTGGGGGACCTACAATGAGCAGTTCTTC
CDR3 protein: CASSWGTYNEQFF

J gene: TRBJ1-5
V gene: TRBV7-9
D gene: TRBD1
clone size: -
CDR3 length: 12
CDR3 DNA: TGTGCCAGTGGGGACAGCCGAGGGCCCCAGCATTTT
CDR3 protein: CASGDSRGPQHF

J gene: TRBJ2-2
V gene: TRBV5-1
D gene: -
clone size: -
CDR3 length: 15
CDR3 DNA: TGCGCCAGCAGCTTGGCCAGAGACCAGACCGGGGAGCTGTTTTTT
CDR3 protein: CASSLARDQTGELFF

J gene: TRBJ2-7
V gene: TRBV3-1/TRBV3-2
D gene: -
clone size: -
CDR3 length: 14
CDR3 DNA: TGTGCCAGCAGCCAAGATGCGCAGTCCTACGAGCAGTACTTC
CDR3 protein: CASSQDAQSYEQYF

J gene: TRBJ2-1
V gene: TRBV10-3
D gene: TRBD2
clone size: -
CDR3 length: 14
CDR3 DNA: TGTGCCATCAGGGAGCGGGATATTCTCAATGAGCAGTTCTTC
CDR3 protein: CAIRERDILNEQFF

J gene: TRBJ1-2
V gene: TRBV4-2
D gene: TRBD1
clone size: -
CDR3 length: 17
CDR3 DNA: TGTGCCAGCAGCCAAGATGGAAGCAGGGGACAGGGGAATGGCTACACCTTC
CDR3 protein: CASSQDGSRGQGNGYTF